This paragraph reports one TCR beta chain. This record comes from a study of immune reconstitution after stem cell transplant in scleroderma. TCRdb re-called the RT-PCR reads through MiXCR, storing one row per CDR3 protein. The table includes about 690 distinct CDR3 sequences, more than 7.5% detected once. The clonotype comes from a male donor with systemic sclerosis. The sample was collected before or after autologous hematopoietic stem cell transplantation (not recorded which).

CDR3 sequence: CSARDGAATRYEQYF. The CDR3 nucleotides read TGCAGTGCTAGAGATGGCGCAGCCACCCGATACGAGCAGTACTTC. The V call is TRBV20-1, the J call TRBJ2-7; unclear D gene. The CDR3 runs to 15 residues. V was clipped by 0 bases and J by 4 bases, with 16 bases between them. CDR1 is DFQATT and CDR2 is SNEGSKA in the germline V gene (reference sequence).